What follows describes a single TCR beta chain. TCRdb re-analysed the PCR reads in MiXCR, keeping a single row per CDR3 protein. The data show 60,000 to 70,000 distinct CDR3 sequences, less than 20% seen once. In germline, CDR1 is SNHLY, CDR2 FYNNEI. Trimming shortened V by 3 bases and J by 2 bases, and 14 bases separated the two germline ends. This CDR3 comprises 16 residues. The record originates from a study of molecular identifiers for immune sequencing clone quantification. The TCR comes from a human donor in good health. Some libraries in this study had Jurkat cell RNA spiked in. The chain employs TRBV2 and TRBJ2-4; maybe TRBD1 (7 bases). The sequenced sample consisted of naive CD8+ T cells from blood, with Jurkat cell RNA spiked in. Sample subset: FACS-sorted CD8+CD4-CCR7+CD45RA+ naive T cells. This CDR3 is CASSDGQGGTKNIQYF. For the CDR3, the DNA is TGTGCCAGCAGTGATGGGCAGGGGGGAACCAAAAACATTCAGTACTTC.